The 14 T cell receptor beta chains given below trace back to one sample, sequenced in a study of blood T cell repertoires in COVID-19 (dated by TCRdb to 2018 to 2021). The protocol used for the library was the immunoSEQ multiplex PCR assay. Sourced from immuneACCESS, this table was stored by TCRdb with only in-frame sequences that have V and J called. A share of the clones is absent; for the studies checked, an unresolved V gene accounts for under half, and the remainder has no known explanation. The sample table holds hundreds of thousands of clones, of which approximately 86% were seen once. The ten biggest clones cover roughly 7.2% of the sample. Sequencing was done on a sample of peripheral blood. The receptors were sampled from a woman aged 60-75 years with COVID-19, enrolled during active disease.

V and J are TRBV10-1 and TRBJ1-1; TRBD1 might be the D (6 bases). The length of the CDR3 is 15 residues. CDR1 WNHNN and CDR2 SYGVQD come from the germline V gene (reference sequence). V was cut by 0 bases and J by 3 bases, with 11 bases left in between. The CDR3 nucleotides are TGCGCCAGCAGTGAGTCCGCGGGGGCGGACACTGAAGCTTTCTTT. As protein: CASSESAGADTEAFF.

This clone was observed a handful of times. V and J are TRBV3-1 (or the pseudogene TRBV3-2) and TRBJ1-1; D is unclear. V lost 1 base to trimming and J lost 5 bases, with 5 bases between them. The CDR3 is 12 residues long. The germline V gene has CDR1 LGHDT and CDR2 YNNKEL (reference sequence). This CDR3 reads CASSQGRTEAFF. The CDR3 DNA is TGTGCCAGCAGCCAAGGGCGGACTGAAGCTTTCTTT.

The chain carries TRBV4-1 and TRBJ2-1; D is perhaps TRBD1 (5 bases). The CDR3 extends over 13 amino acids. CDR1 and CDR2 (germline): MGHRA, YSYEKL. With 3 bases removed from V and 7 bases from J, the gap between germline ends came to 10 bases. DNA for the CDR3: TGCGCCAGCAGCCATCAGGGCGAGAATGAGCAGTTCTTC. It codes for CASSHQGENEQFF.

This chain joins TRBV7-2 and TRBJ1-2; weak D call: TRBD1 (5 bases). V lost 6 bases and J 4 bases, leaving 12 bases between the germline ends. From germline, CDR1 is SGHTA and CDR2 FQGNSA. The CDR3 covers 13 residues. The CDR3 nucleotides are TGTGCCAGCAGTTTCGACAGCTCCTATGGCTACACCTTC. Translating it yields CASSFDSSYGYTF. Using reference TRBV7-2 and TRBJ1-2 for the parts outside the CDR3, the full variable domain is GAGVSQSPSNKVTEKGKDVELRCDPISGHTALYWYRQSLGQGLEFLIYFQGNSAPDKSGLPSDRFSAERTGGSVSTLTIQRTQQEDSAVYLCASSFDSSYGYTFGSGTRLTVV.

This chain joins TRBV6-6 and TRBJ1-1, with 7 bases aligning to TRBD1. The CDR3 spans 14 residues. Trimming cost V 0 bases and J 3 bases; bases outside gene matches: 1. Germline V gene lookup returns CDR1 MNHNY and CDR2 SVGAGI (reference sequence). The CDR3: CASSYSGTDTEAFF. In nucleotides, the CDR3 is TGTGCCAGCAGTTACTCTGGGACAGACACTGAAGCTTTCTTT.

The chain recombines TRBV4-1 with TRBJ2-7; TRBD1 aligns across 8 bases. Germline V CDR1 and CDR2: MGHRA, YSYEKL. The CDR3 has 16 residues. With 5 bases clipped from V and 2 bases from J, the junction kept 11 bases outside the gene matches. In DNA form, the CDR3 reads TGCGCCAGCAGCTACCTCCCCGGACAGGGCACCTACGAGCAGTACTTC. Protein product: CASSYLPGQGTYEQYF.

The chain couples TRBV7-2 to TRBJ1-5; tentatively, D is TRBD1 (5 bases). Per germline, CDR1 SGHTA and CDR2 FQGNSA. Trimming cost V 4 bases and J 4 bases, with 11 bases left between them. The CDR3 runs to 14 residues. The CDR3 spells CASSSSRGNQPQHF. Written as DNA, the CDR3 is TGTGCCAGCAGCTCCTCCCGGGGGAATCAGCCCCAGCATTTT.

V and J are TRBV9 and TRBJ1-2, with D hard to call. Trimming took off 0 bases at V and 3 bases at J, with 9 bases between the two ends. Germline-derived CDR1 and CDR2 are SGDLS and YYNGEE. The CDR3 sequence is 14 residues long. The CDR3, as DNA: TGTGCCAGCAGCGTAGCCTCGGGAGACTATGGCTACACCTTC. Translation gives CASSVASGDYGYTF.

The chain recombines TRBV19 with TRBJ1-5; D not resolved. The CDR3 contains 14 residues. CDR1 is LNHDA, CDR2 SQIVND, per germline (reference sequence). V was clipped by 8 bases and J by 0 bases, with 11 bases between them. The CDR3 DNA reads TGTGCCAGTCTAGCCTTTGATAGCAATCAGCCCCAGCATTTT. Residues: CASLAFDSNQPQHF.

The gene calls are TRBV7-3 and TRBJ2-1, with D maybe TRBD1 (6 bases). Germline V gives CDR1 SGHTA, CDR2 FQGTGA. V was pared by 1 base and J by 1 base, with 11 bases between. This CDR3 has 16 amino acids. The DNA of the CDR3 is TGTGCCAGCAGCTTAAGGGCCAGGGGTTCCTACAATGAGCAGTTCTTC. Encoded protein: CASSLRARGSYNEQFF.

The chain links TRBV7-3 to TRBJ1-1; TRBD1 agrees at 10 bases. The CDR3 has 17 amino acids. V shed 5 bases and J 0 bases; nucleotides not matched to a gene: 9. Germline lookup yields CDR1 SGHTA and CDR2 FQGTGA. The CDR3 coding sequence is TGTGCCAGCAGCATGCCCGGGACAGGGGAAATGAACACTGAAGCTTTCTTT. Protein: CASSMPGTGEMNTEAFF.

The chain carries TRBV7-8 and TRBJ2-7, with TRBD2 as a possible D gene (5 bases). CDR1 and CDR2 (germline): SGHVS, FQNEAQ. The CDR3 extends over 13 amino acids. Trimming stripped 1 base from V and 7 bases from J, with 11 bases between. CDR3 sequence reads: CASSLGGRGEQYF. For the CDR3, the DNA is TGTGCCAGCAGCTTAGGAGGGAGAGGAGAGCAGTACTTC.

The chain uses TRBV9 and TRBJ1-2; 8 nucleotides line up with TRBD1. With V trimmed by 0 bases and J by 6 bases, 4 bases remained unmatched. The CDR3 is made up of 14 amino acids. CDR1 and CDR2 (germline): SGDLS, YYNGEE. CDR3 protein: CASSVDRGLHGYTF. The CDR3 nucleotides read TGTGCCAGCAGCGTAGACAGGGGGTTACATGGCTACACCTTC. The whole variable domain, filled in from reference TRBV9 and TRBJ1-2, reads DSGVTQTPKHLITATGQRVTLRCSPRSGDLSVYWYQQSLDQGLQFLIQYYNGEERAKGNILERFSAQQFPDLHSELNLSSLELGDSALYFCASSVDRGLHGYTFGSGTRLTVV.

This clone has only one observation. The chain uses TRBV3-1 (or the pseudogene TRBV3-2) and TRBJ2-1; 8 bases agree with TRBD2. CDR3 length equals 14 residues. The junction had 6 bases not matched to a gene; V was cut back by 3 bases and J by 8 bases. Per germline, CDR1 LGHDT and CDR2 YNNKEL (reference sequence). CDR3 bases: TGTGCCAGCAGCCAGCGGGGGGTTTTGGATGAGCAGTTCTTC. Its translation: CASSQRGVLDEQFF.